These 12 T cell receptor beta chains were sequenced from one sample in a study of cytomegalovirus exposure and HLA in healthy donors. PCR involved 60 Vbeta and 13 Jbeta primers. Assay: immunoSEQ multiplex PCR; the TCRdb copy retains only in-frame clones and omits some. The sample gives about 130,000 clones, over 70% of which show up once; roughly 1.8% is in the top ten. The specimen was PBMCs. The receptors here all came from a woman in her thirties or forties in good health and CMV-seronegative.

This chain uses TRBV5-1 with TRBJ2-5; D might be TRBD1 (5 bases). Germline CDR1 reads SGHRS; CDR2 reads YFSETQ. The CDR3 loop spans 15 amino acids. The ends were cut back, 0 bases at V and 5 bases at J, with 14 bases in the middle. The CDR3 DNA reads TGCGCCAGCAGCTTGGTAGTACAGGTTGGCGAGACCCAGTACTTC. It specifies CASSLVVQVGETQYF.

The chain has TRBV9 and TRBJ1-6; 8 bases match TRBD1. Losses at the gene ends were 2 bases for V and 7 bases for J; bases not matched to a gene: 2. The CDR3 totals 14 residues. CDR1 is SGDLS and CDR2 is YYNGEE in the germline V gene. As DNA, the CDR3 is TGTGCCAGCAGCGTGGGACAGGAGAATTCACCCCTCCACTTT. This sequence encodes CASSVGQENSPLHF.

This clone was recorded once. The chain couples TRBV5-5 to TRBJ2-7; TRBD2 matches 9 bases. The length of the CDR3 is 14 residues. Germline-derived CDR1 and CDR2 are SGHKS and YYEKEE (reference sequence). V lost 6 bases to trimming and J lost 4 bases; unmatched junction nucleotides: 8. CDR3 protein: CASTHSGSNYEQYF. The CDR3 nucleotides read TGTGCCAGCACCCATAGCGGGAGCAATTACGAGCAGTACTTC.

This rearrangement joins TRBV5-1 to TRBJ2-7; possible D gene TRBD2, 5 bases. Germline V gene lookup returns CDR1 SGHRS and CDR2 YFSETQ. This CDR3 is built from 16 residues. The ends were cut back, 3 bases at V and 2 bases at J, with 18 bases in the middle. In DNA form, the CDR3 reads TGCGCCAGCAGCTCGGTAACACCGGGAAACACCTACGAGCAGTACTTC. Amino acids: CASSSVTPGNTYEQYF.

With regard to this clone: In the same sample, other DNA sequences code for this CDR3. The chain recombines TRBV5-1 with TRBJ2-3; D perhaps matches TRBD1 (6 bases). V dropped 0 bases and J dropped 5 bases, with 7 bases sitting between them. Germline CDR1 SGHRS, CDR2 YFSETQ. This CDR3 contains 13 residues. CDR3 in DNA: TGCGCCAGCAGCTTGGCAGGGGAAGATACGCAGTATTTT. It encodes CASSLAGEDTQYF.

The V gene is TRBV5-1, the J gene TRBJ2-3, with D maybe TRBD2 (5 bases). This CDR3 region has 12 residues. The germline V gene has CDR1 SGHRS and CDR2 YFSETQ. The V end lost 5 bases, the J end lost 6 bases, and 10 bases lay between the germline ends. The CDR3 nucleotides read TGCGCCAGCAGTCGGGGTGAGGATACGCAGTATTTT. It translates to CASSRGEDTQYF.

The chain has TRBV7-2 and TRBJ2-1; the D gene is possibly TRBD2 (5 bases). Germline CDR1 is SGHTA and CDR2 is FQGNSA. Trimming removed 4 bases from V and 10 bases from J, with 14 bases in between. CDR3 length: 13 amino acids. CDR3 coding DNA: TGTGCCAGCAGCTACCAAGTCGGGGAGGAGCAGTTCTTC. This gives the protein CASSYQVGEEQFF. Variable domain in full (rest from reference TRBV7-2 and TRBJ2-1): GAGVSQSPSNKVTEKGKDVELRCDPISGHTALYWYRQSLGQGLEFLIYFQGNSAPDKSGLPSDRFSAERTGGSVSTLTIQRTQQEDSAVYLCASSYQVGEEQFFGPGTRLTVL.

The J gene is TRBJ1-1, the V gene TRBV5-6; 8 bases are a match to TRBD1. The CDR3 has 14 residues. The trim removed 3 bases at V and 4 bases at J, leaving 5 bases unmatched. The germline gives CDR1 SGHDT, CDR2 YYEEEE. This CDR3 is CASSWDQGATEAFF. CDR3 nucleotides: TGTGCCAGCAGCTGGGACCAGGGGGCCACTGAAGCTTTCTTT.

Only one count was recorded for this clone. The chain carries TRBV6-1 and TRBJ2-3, with 15 positions matching TRBD2. CDR1 is MNHNS, CDR2 SASEGT, per germline. This CDR3 contains 18 residues. The junction had 7 bases not matched to a gene; V was cut back by 4 bases and J by 2 bases. Written as DNA, the CDR3 is TGTGCCAGCAGTGGGGGACTAGCGGGAGGTGGACTCACAGATACGCAGTATTTT. Residues: CASSGGLAGGGLTDTQYF.

The CDR3 DNA follows: TGTGCCAGCCATTCCGGGCAGGGCGCGGGGACTGAAGCTTTCTTT. Translating it yields CASHSGQGAGTEAFF. This rearrangement joins TRBV28 to TRBJ1-1; TRBD1 is a possible D gene (5 bases). The CDR3 extends over 15 amino acids. Germline CDR1 MDHEN, CDR2 SYDVKM. V was pared by 8 bases and J by 5 bases, with 21 bases between.

In this sample, this clone turned up a few times. The chain employs TRBV7-8 and TRBJ1-5; D unclear. Trimming cost V 3 bases and J 0 bases, with 12 bases left between them. The CDR3 is 16 amino acids. Germline V gene sequence: CDR1 SGHVS, CDR2 FQNEAQ. The CDR3: CASSLSAVHSNQPQHF. CDR3 DNA: TGTGCCAGCAGCTTGAGCGCGGTCCATAGCAATCAGCCCCAGCATTTT.

As for this clone: At one end, the junction sequence differs from germline, possibly due to a read error. The chain carries TRBV28 and TRBJ2-4; 8 nucleotides line up with TRBD1. This CDR3 is 17 amino acids long. Germline assignment: CDR1 MDHEN and CDR2 SYDVKM. The CDR3 loop is CASSQGQGLVAKNSQYF. The CDR3 coding sequence is TGTGCCAGCAGTCAAGGACAGGGCCTCGTAGCCAAAAACAGTCAGTACTTC.